A selection of T cell receptor beta chains follows, all from one sample in a study of shared clonotypes between healthy human individuals. Assay used: immunoSEQ multiplex PCR; TCRdb lists only in-frame clones, some missing. The sample yields fewer than 1.8 million clones, 98% seen once. The sample was naive CD4+ T cells sorted from blood. The receptors derive from a man in his thirties or forties in good health. Both conserved end residues are part of each CDR3. A D gene is named only where the DNA matches it firmly. Not all rows give a size; the values are once, few, many and, for expanded clones, a class.

v_gene,d_gene,j_gene,abundance,CDR3aa,CDR3nt
TRBV6-5,TRBD2,TRBJ2-2,-,CAGLAGAGELFF,TGTGCCGGGCTAGCGGGAGCCGGGGAGCTGTTTTTT
TRBV27,-,TRBJ1-2,once,CASSPTWGDGYTF,TGTGCCAGCAGTCCAACTTGGGGGGATGGCTACACCTTC
TRBV4-2,-,TRBJ1-1,few,CASSQLGQNTEAFF,TGTGCCAGCAGCCAGCTGGGACAGAACACTGAAGCTTTCTTT
TRBV18,-,TRBJ2-7,once,CASSPRPDISYEQYF,TGTGCCAGCTCACCCCGTCCGGATATATCTTACGAGCAGTACTTC
TRBV2,-,TRBJ2-7,-,CASRVRQNYEQYF,TGTGCCAGCCGGGTCAGGCAGAACTACGAGCAGTACTTC
TRBV5-1,TRBD2,TRBJ2-3,-,CASSWGNSGRPGDTQYF,TGCGCCAGCAGCTGGGGGAATAGCGGGAGGCCCGGGGATACGCAGTATTTT
TRBV20-1,-,TRBJ2-2,-,CTCSEELFF,TGCACCTGCTCCGAGGAGCTGTTTTTT
TRBV7-9,TRBD1,TRBJ1-3,-,CASSLVGQGAGNTIYF,TGTGCCAGCAGCTTAGTCGGACAGGGGGCCGGAAACACCATATATTTT
TRBV19,-,TRBJ2-2,-,CASSTGTSTGELFF,TGTGCCAGTAGTACTGGGACTTCTACCGGGGAGCTGTTTTTT
TRBV7-2,-,TRBJ2-2,-,CASSWRQTNTGELFF,TGTGCCAGCAGCTGGAGACAGACGAACACCGGGGAGCTGTTTTTT
TRBV9,TRBD1,TRBJ2-3,-,CASSGRGQGTDTQYF,TGTGCCAGCAGCGGGAGGGGACAGGGCACAGATACGCAGTATTTT
TRBV5-6,-,TRBJ2-7,-,CASSLAGRSYEQYF,TGTGCCAGCAGCTTGGCGGGACGGTCCTACGAGCAGTACTTC
TRBV5-1,-,TRBJ1-2,-,CASSLAKQGVFSGYTF,TGCGCCAGCAGCTTGGCCAAACAGGGAGTCTTTTCTGGCTACACCTTC
TRBV11-2,TRBD2,TRBJ2-1,-,CASSLSGTIINEQFF,TGTGCCAGCAGCTTGTCCGGGACTATTATCAATGAGCAGTTCTTC
TRBV5-4,-,TRBJ1-1,-,CASRGSGTEMNTEAFF,TGTGCCAGCAGGGGGTCGGGTACAGAAATGAACACTGAAGCTTTCTTT
TRBV2,TRBD1,TRBJ2-5,once,CASSQLGTGSYQETQYF,TGTGCCAGCAGCCAACTCGGGACAGGATCGTACCAAGAGACCCAGTACTTC
TRBV5-1,-,TRBJ2-7,-,CASSSSGTADEQYF,TGCGCCAGCAGCTCGAGCGGGACAGCTGACGAGCAGTACTTC
TRBV5-4,TRBD1,TRBJ1-1,-,CASTIGDRAKDTEAFF,TGTGCCAGCACCATAGGGGACAGGGCGAAGGACACTGAAGCTTTCTTT
TRBV4-1,TRBD1,TRBJ1-1,-,CASSQGQGAWNTEAFF,TGCGCCAGCAGCCAAGGACAGGGGGCCTGGAACACTGAAGCTTTCTTT
TRBV7-2,-,TRBJ1-3,once,CASSLAWAGSLYF,TGTGCCAGCAGCTTAGCCTGGGCGGGGTCCCTATATTTT
TRBV18,-,TRBJ2-6,once,CASSGSGAISRANVLTF,TGTGCCAGCTCCGGATCAGGTGCGATCTCGAGGGCCAACGTCCTGACTTTC
TRBV7-2,-,TRBJ1-2,-,CASSLDPTDLGVYGYTF,TGTGCCAGCAGCTTAGACCCGACCGACCTGGGAGTTTATGGCTACACCTTC
TRBV19,-,TRBJ1-1,-,CASSMVKGPSYTEAFF,TGTGCCAGTAGTATGGTTAAAGGACCGAGTTATACTGAAGCTTTCTTT
TRBV7-8,TRBD1,TRBJ2-1,-,CASIVNRGNEQFF,TGTGCCAGCATCGTTAACAGGGGGAATGAGCAGTTCTTC
TRBV6-1,-,TRBJ1-5,-,CASSGTSNQPQHF,TGTGCCAGCAGTGGGACTAGCAATCAGCCCCAGCATTTT
TRBV27,TRBD1,TRBJ1-2,once,CASSSGQGAGYGYTF,TGTGCCAGCAGTTCCGGACAGGGGGCGGGCTATGGCTACACCTTC
TRBV5-4,TRBD2,TRBJ2-1,-,CASSLWVSGRAGGEQFF,TGTGCCAGCAGCTTGTGGGTTAGCGGGAGGGCCGGGGGCGAGCAGTTCTTC